The T cell receptor (beta chain) under discussion was sequenced for a study of CD8+ T cells in alopecia areata. The CDR3 loop spans 16 amino acids. Germline-derived CDR1 and CDR2 are SGHTA and FQGNSA. V lost 1 base to trimming and J lost 2 bases, with 14 bases between them. As to treatment: oral pan-JAK inhibitor, 5-10 mg twice daily. PBMC-derived CD4+ and CD8+ T cells were sorted. Isolated RNA was reverse transcribed into cDNA used as the sequencing template. Generated by immunoSEQ multiplex PCR, the TCRdb table keeps only in-frame clones and is missing some. The sample has 150,000 to 200,000 clones; around 60% are singletons.

The sequencing here drew on CD4+ T cells sorted from blood, taken between weeks 47 and 50, from a patient treated with tofacitinib. This sequence was found in a human donor with alopecia areata. This sequence joins TRBV7-2 and TRBJ1-2, with no clear D. The CDR3 loop reads CASSLEGRSKNYGYTF. DNA for the CDR3: TGTGCCAGCAGCTTAGAGGGCAGAAGCAAGAACTATGGCTACACCTTC.